These T cell receptor beta chains were read from a single sample in a study of T cells after yellow fever vaccination. A single record per CDR3 protein comes from TCRdb applying MiXCR to the 5' RACE reads. The sample records around 310,000 distinct CDR3 sequences, approximately 3.9% being singletons. Source: PBMCs, taken 5 days after the yellow fever booster vaccination. Receptors were obtained from a man younger than 35 who received the YFV17D yellow fever vaccine. Both conserved end residues are part of each CDR3. The D gene is left open where the match is weak. Part of the rows lack a size; the others show once, few, many or a class for expanded clones.

J: TRBJ1-4; V: TRBV18; D: TRBD1; size: .; CDR3: CASSKNVPTGNEKLFF; DNA: TGTGCCAGCTCAAAAAATGTACCGACAGGGAATGAAAAACTGTTTTTT
J: TRBJ1-1; V: TRBV4-1; D: .; size: few; CDR3: CASSQVRLIAEAFF; DNA: TGCGCCAGCAGCCAAGTTCGCCTAATAGCTGAAGCTTTCTTT
J: TRBJ2-3; V: TRBV11-2; D: .; size: .; CDR3: CASSLALRDTQYF; DNA: TGTGCCAGCAGCTTAGCCCTTCGGGATACGCAGTATTTT
J: TRBJ2-3; V: TRBV11-2; D: .; size: few; CDR3: CASSLYPGQTTDTQYF; DNA: TGTGCCAGCAGCTTGTACCCCGGACAGACCACAGATACGCAGTATTTT
J: TRBJ1-4; V: TRBV4-3; D: .; size: many; CDR3: CASSQVRASEKLFF; DNA: TGCGCCAGCAGCCAAGTTCGGGCGAGCGAAAAACTGTTTTTT
J: TRBJ1-2; V: TRBV6-5; D: .; size: few; CDR3: CASSYSRVGYGYTF; DNA: TGTGCCAGCAGTTACTCGAGAGTGGGCTATGGCTACACCTTC
J: TRBJ1-6; V: TRBV4-3; D: .; size: many; CDR3: CASSQVTFEGVENSPLHF; DNA: TGCGCCAGCAGCCAAGTTACATTTGAGGGGGTTGAGAATTCACCCCTCCACTTT
J: TRBJ2-3; V: TRBV5-4; D: .; size: .; CDR3: CASSSWTADTQYF; DNA: TGTGCCAGCAGCTCATGGACTGCAGATACGCAGTATTTT
J: TRBJ1-1; V: TRBV9; D: .; size: .; CDR3: CASSVTEGGAGNTEAFF; DNA: TGTGCCAGCAGCGTAACAGAAGGGGGAGCTGGGAACACTGAAGCTTTCTTT
J: TRBJ2-5; V: TRBV20-1; D: TRBD2; size: many; CDR3: CSARDGGDASGTQYF; DNA: TGCAGTGCTAGAGATGGGGGGGACGCCTCAGGGACCCAGTACTTC
J: TRBJ2-3; V: TRBV19; D: .; size: many; CDR3: CASSIPGLTDTQYF; DNA: TGTGCCAGTAGTATTCCCGGTCTCACAGATACGCAGTATTTT
J: TRBJ1-2; V: TRBV2; D: .; size: .; CDR3: CASVSPTGYTF; DNA: TGTGCCAGCGTGTCCCCGACGGGCTACACCTTC
J: TRBJ2-1; V: TRBV4-3; D: .; size: few; CDR3: CASSQTRGREQFF; DNA: TGCGCCAGCAGCCAAACTCGCGGCCGTGAGCAGTTCTTC
J: TRBJ2-5; V: TRBV11-2; D: TRBD1; size: few; CDR3: CASSLGTRDRVETQYF; DNA: TGTGCCAGCAGCTTGGGAACCCGGGACAGGGTAGAGACCCAGTACTTC
J: TRBJ2-5; V: TRBV25-1; D: TRBD1; size: few; CDR3: CASSDLQGAQETQYF; DNA: TGTGCCAGCAGTGACCTGCAGGGGGCCCAAGAGACCCAGTACTTC
J: TRBJ2-6; V: TRBV7-2; D: .; size: many; CDR3: CASSLRGPLTF; DNA: TGTGCCAGCAGCTTACGAGGGCCCTTGACTTTC
J: TRBJ2-5; V: TRBV28; D: .; size: many; CDR3: CASSLISRETQYF; DNA: TGTGCCAGCAGTTTAATTAGCCGCGAGACCCAGTACTTC
J: TRBJ1-1; V: TRBV27; D: .; size: many; CDR3: CASSPSRLNTEAFF; DNA: TGTGCCAGCAGTCCTTCCAGGCTGAACACTGAAGCTTTCTTT
J: TRBJ1-5; V: TRBV6-2/TRBV6-3; D: .; size: few; CDR3: CASRWHRDTPQHF; DNA: TGTGCCAGCAGGTGGCATCGGGATACGCCCCAGCATTTT
J: TRBJ1-5; V: TRBV5-6; D: TRBD1; size: .; CDR3: CASSLGTGVGNQPQHF; DNA: TGTGCCAGCAGCTTGGGGACAGGGGTGGGCAATCAGCCCCAGCATTTT
J: TRBJ2-5; V: TRBV29-1; D: TRBD1; size: many; CDR3: CSVFGPGGRETQYF; DNA: TGCAGCGTTTTCGGCCCAGGGGGCCGGGAGACCCAGTACTTC
J: TRBJ2-3; V: TRBV20-1; D: .; size: .; CDR3: CSARDDWGTDTQYF; DNA: TGCAGTGCTAGAGATGACTGGGGCACAGATACGCAGTATTTT
J: TRBJ1-2; V: TRBV4-3; D: TRBD1; size: .; CDR3: CASSQVGPGQGTYGYTF; DNA: TGCGCCAGCAGCCAAGTAGGGCCGGGACAGGGGACCTATGGCTACACCTTC
J: TRBJ1-2; V: TRBV7-2; D: .; size: .; CDR3: CASSLMTSPGGYTF; DNA: TGTGCCAGCAGCTTAATGACTAGTCCAGGCGGCTACACCTTC
J: TRBJ2-1; V: TRBV12-5; D: .; size: .; CDR3: CASGASEGPQFF; DNA: TGTGCTAGTGGGGCTTCCGAGGGCCCGCAGTTCTTC
J: TRBJ2-3; V: TRBV3-1; D: .; size: .; CDR3: CASSQDFSTDTQYF; DNA: TGTGCCAGCAGCCAAGATTTCAGCACAGATACGCAGTATTTT
J: TRBJ2-6; V: TRBV7-2; D: TRBD1; size: .; CDR3: CASSLTGVRANVLTF; DNA: TGTGCCAGCAGCTTAACAGGGGTTAGGGCCAACGTCCTGACTTTC
J: TRBJ2-5; V: TRBV20-1; D: .; size: many; CDR3: CSAFIRGGETQYF; DNA: TGCAGTGCCTTTATCCGGGGAGGAGAGACCCAGTACTTC
J: TRBJ2-5; V: TRBV12-3/TRBV12-4; D: .; size: .; CDR3: CASSTFLETQYF; DNA: TGTGCCAGCAGTACCTTTTTGGAGACCCAGTACTTC
J: TRBJ2-2; V: TRBV24-1; D: .; size: many; CDR3: CATSDPTRRAGELFF; DNA: TGTGCCACCAGTGATCCCACCAGGAGGGCCGGGGAGCTGTTTTTT
J: TRBJ1-1; V: TRBV6-2/TRBV6-3; D: TRBD1; size: few; CDR3: CASSDRVTRNTEAFF; DNA: TGTGCCAGCAGTGACAGGGTAACTCGGAACACTGAAGCTTTCTTT
J: TRBJ1-2; V: TRBV20-1; D: .; size: many; CDR3: CSARGRTGYTF; DNA: TGCAGTGCTAGAGGACGGACCGGCTACACCTTC
J: TRBJ2-3; V: TRBV7-2; D: .; size: many; CDR3: CASSLDGFTDTQYF; DNA: TGTGCCAGCAGCTTAGACGGGTTCACAGATACGCAGTATTTT
J: TRBJ2-5; V: TRBV9; D: TRBD1; size: few; CDR3: CASRATGEETQYF; DNA: TGTGCCAGCAGAGCCACAGGGGAAGAGACCCAGTACTTC
J: TRBJ1-1; V: TRBV7-2; D: .; size: many; CDR3: CASSAQGNTEAFF; DNA: TGTGCCAGCAGCGCTCAGGGGAACACTGAAGCTTTCTTT
J: TRBJ2-3; V: TRBV20-1; D: TRBD2; size: few; CDR3: CSGGTSGGALTDTQYF; DNA: TGCAGTGGCGGGACTAGCGGGGGAGCACTCACAGATACGCAGTATTTT
J: TRBJ2-3; V: TRBV7-9; D: .; size: many; CDR3: CASSLNRDGSRDTQYF; DNA: TGTGCCAGCAGCCTAAACCGGGACGGCTCAAGGGATACGCAGTATTTT
J: TRBJ1-2; V: TRBV20-1; D: TRBD1; size: .; CDR3: CSGDRGNYGYTF; DNA: TGCAGTGGGGACAGGGGAAACTATGGCTACACCTTC
J: TRBJ1-6; V: TRBV5-1; D: .; size: .; CDR3: CASSLPLDYNSPLHF; DNA: TGCGCCAGCAGCTTACCACTTGATTATAATTCACCCCTCCACTTT
J: TRBJ2-3; V: TRBV6-6; D: .; size: .; CDR3: CASSHLPHTQYF; DNA: TGTGCCAGCAGCCACCTTCCGCATACGCAGTATTTT
J: TRBJ2-1; V: TRBV29-1; D: .; size: few; CDR3: CSVEQGSNEQFF; DNA: TGCAGCGTTGAACAGGGTAGCAATGAGCAGTTCTTC
J: TRBJ1-4; V: TRBV23-1; D: .; size: .; CDR3: CASSPGHCLLTNEKLLF; DNA: TGCGCCAGCAGTCCGGGACATTGCCTCTTAACTAATGAAAAACTGCTTTTT
J: TRBJ1-2; V: TRBV10-1; D: .; size: many; CDR3: CASSERQNYGYTF; DNA: TGCGCCAGCAGTGAGCGACAGAACTATGGCTACACCTTC
J: TRBJ2-2; V: TRBV7-2; D: .; size: many; CDR3: CASTYVPSGELFF; DNA: TGTGCCAGCACCTACGTCCCGTCCGGGGAGCTGTTTTTT
J: TRBJ2-5; V: TRBV7-2; D: .; size: .; CDR3: CASSLGGVRGPETQYF; DNA: TGTGCCAGCAGCTTAGGGGGAGTCCGGGGCCCCGAGACCCAGTACTTC
J: TRBJ2-6; V: TRBV4-3; D: .; size: many; CDR3: CASSQAVWGANVLTF; DNA: TGCGCCAGCAGCCAGGCGGTCTGGGGGGCCAACGTCCTGACTTTC
J: TRBJ1-1; V: TRBV15; D: TRBD1; size: many; CDR3: CATSRVHRGNTEAFF; DNA: TGTGCCACCAGCAGAGTTCACAGGGGGAACACTGAAGCTTTCTTT
J: TRBJ1-3; V: TRBV29-1; D: .; size: .; CDR3: CSVDRVSGNTIYF; DNA: TGCAGCGTTGACAGGGTCTCTGGAAACACCATATATTTT
J: TRBJ1-1; V: TRBV5-4; D: .; size: .; CDR3: CASSRSPQGGTEAFF; DNA: TGTGCCAGCAGCCGCAGCCCACAGGGTGGTACTGAAGCTTTCTTT
J: TRBJ2-5; V: TRBV9; D: .; size: few; CDR3: CASSVVPETQETQYF; DNA: TGTGCCAGCAGCGTAGTTCCAGAAACTCAAGAGACCCAGTACTTC
J: TRBJ1-1; V: TRBV5-6; D: .; size: many; CDR3: CASSPAGYHTEAFF; DNA: TGTGCCAGCAGCCCGGCGGGGTACCACACTGAAGCTTTCTTT
J: TRBJ1-1; V: TRBV25-1; D: .; size: many; CDR3: CASSELGYSEAFF; DNA: TGTGCCAGCAGTGAATTGGGGTACAGCGAAGCTTTCTTT
J: TRBJ2-3; V: TRBV11-2; D: .; size: .; CDR3: CASSTDASTDTQYF; DNA: TGTGCCAGCAGCACGGACGCTAGCACAGATACGCAGTATTTT
J: TRBJ2-5; V: TRBV5-1; D: .; size: .; CDR3: CASSLLPEETQYF; DNA: TGCGCCAGCAGCTTGCTCCCCGAAGAGACCCAGTACTTC
J: TRBJ1-2; V: TRBV7-9; D: .; size: .; CDR3: CASSSEVRSPFYGYTF; DNA: TGTGCCAGCAGCTCGGAAGTGCGTTCCCCCTTCTATGGCTACACCTTC
J: TRBJ1-1; V: TRBV12-3/TRBV12-4; D: .; size: many; CDR3: CASSFMIRNTEAFF; DNA: TGTGCCAGCAGTTTTATGATCAGGAACACTGAAGCTTTCTTT
J: TRBJ2-3; V: TRBV24-1; D: .; size: few; CDR3: CATSDPGGQGGTDTQYF; DNA: TGTGCCACCAGTGATCCCGGGGGACAAGGAGGCACAGATACGCAGTATTTT
J: TRBJ2-5; V: TRBV12-3/TRBV12-4; D: .; size: few; CDR3: CASSRSLFGTPGGETQYF; DNA: TGTGCCAGCAGTCGGTCCCTCTTCGGTACACCGGGCGGAGAGACCCAGTACTTC
J: TRBJ2-1; V: TRBV5-4; D: .; size: .; CDR3: CASSSREPKSEQFF; DNA: TGTGCCAGCAGCTCGCGCGAACCTAAGAGTGAGCAGTTCTTC
J: TRBJ1-2; V: TRBV4-3; D: .; size: many; CDR3: CASSQVTGGDYGYTF; DNA: TGCGCCAGCAGCCAAGTGACGGGAGGGGACTATGGCTACACCTTC